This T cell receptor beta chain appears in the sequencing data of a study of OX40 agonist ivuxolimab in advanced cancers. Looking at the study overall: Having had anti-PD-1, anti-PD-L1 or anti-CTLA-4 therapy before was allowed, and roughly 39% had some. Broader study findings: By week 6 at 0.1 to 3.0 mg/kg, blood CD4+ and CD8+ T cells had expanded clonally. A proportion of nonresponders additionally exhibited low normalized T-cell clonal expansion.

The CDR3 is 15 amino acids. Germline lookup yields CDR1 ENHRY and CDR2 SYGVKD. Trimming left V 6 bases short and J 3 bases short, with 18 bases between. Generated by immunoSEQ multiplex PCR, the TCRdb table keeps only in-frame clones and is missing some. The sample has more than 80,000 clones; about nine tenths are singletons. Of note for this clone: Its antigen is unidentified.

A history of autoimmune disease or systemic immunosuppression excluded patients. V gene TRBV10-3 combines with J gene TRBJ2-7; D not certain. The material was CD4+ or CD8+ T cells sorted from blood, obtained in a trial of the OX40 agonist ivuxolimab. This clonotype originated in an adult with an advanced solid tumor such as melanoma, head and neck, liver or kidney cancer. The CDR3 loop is CAIREDLGEYYEQYF. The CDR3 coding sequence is TGTGCCATCAGGGAAGATCTGGGCGAATACTACGAGCAGTACTTC.